This TCR beta chain emerged from a study of shared clonotypes between healthy human individuals. Study-wide results and caveats: In general, naive subsets displayed greater estimated richness than memory subsets did.

Remarks on this clone: Its antigen remains unidentified.

TCRdb's copy holds only in-frame clones and misses some; the assay was immunoSEQ multiplex PCR. The sample yields some 2.1 million clones, over 85% seen once. Naive CD8 cells comprised CD45RO-negative, CCR7-positively selected cells, excluding terminally differentiated effector memory CD45RA+ cells. V was shortened by 0 bases and J by 12 bases, with 12 bases between the two germline ends. Germline CDR1 WNHNN, CDR2 SYGVQD (reference sequence). The CDR3 consists of 14 residues. The gene calls are TRBV10-1 and TRBJ1-6; D perhaps matches TRBD1 (5 bases). The sample taken for sequencing was naive CD8+ T cells sorted from blood. The clonotype comes from a man between 18 and 35 years old in good health. The CDR3 region has the DNA TGCGCCAGCAGTGAGTCTCCGGGGGGTCAACCCCTCCACTTT. It codes for CASSESPGGQPLHF.